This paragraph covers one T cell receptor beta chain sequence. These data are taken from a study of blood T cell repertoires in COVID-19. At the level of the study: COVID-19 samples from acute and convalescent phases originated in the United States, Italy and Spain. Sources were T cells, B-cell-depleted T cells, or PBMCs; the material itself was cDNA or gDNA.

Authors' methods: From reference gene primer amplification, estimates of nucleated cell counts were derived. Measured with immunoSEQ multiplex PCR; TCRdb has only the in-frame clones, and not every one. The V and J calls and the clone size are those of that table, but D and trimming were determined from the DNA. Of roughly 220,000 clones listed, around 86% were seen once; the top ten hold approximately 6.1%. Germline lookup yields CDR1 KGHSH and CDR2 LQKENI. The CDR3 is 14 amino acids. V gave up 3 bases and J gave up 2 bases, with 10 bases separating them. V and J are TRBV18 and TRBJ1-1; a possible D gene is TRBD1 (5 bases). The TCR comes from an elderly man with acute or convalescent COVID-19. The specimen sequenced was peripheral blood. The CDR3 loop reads CASSPLGGNTEAFF. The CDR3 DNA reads TGTGCCAGCTCACCTTTGGGGGGAAACACTGAAGCTTTCTTT.